This T cell receptor beta chain was documented in a study of shared clonotypes between healthy human individuals (dated by TCRdb to 2019 to 2021). With regard to the full study: A few men and two women, aged 18 to 49 years, made up the cohort. Between about 0.94 and 8.9 billion PBMCs per donor were obtained by leukapheresis. Libraries were prepared and TCR repertoires were sequenced by different laboratories using diverse techniques, in order to increase sequencing depth and limit assay-specific biases. For each donor, three plates each were used for CD4 naive and CD4 memory, two plates were used for CD8 naive, and one plate was used for CD8 memory. The study deeply sequenced blood TCR repertoires of five healthy adults to estimate repertoire size and the extent of clonotype sharing between individuals. Overall study results and their limits: Rarefaction of sorted-subset datasets indicated incomplete sequencing despite the large sequencing depth. Sampling was restricted to blood, and TCR repertoires in tissues likely differ from the TCR repertoires found in blood. Compared with non-shared clonotypes, clonotypes shared by all four sorted-subset donors had higher generation probabilities. Based on pairwise subsampling, the degree of clonotype sharing among donors was expected to be affected by sequencing depth. Across a handful of donors, approximately 5% of naive CD4, around 3.5% of naive CD8, 2.3% of memory CD4, and approximately 0.4% of memory CD8 clonotypes were shared. Because the study included a small number of donors, the genetic and exposure-history diversity represented was limited. Estimated clonotype richness was generally larger for naive than for memory subsets.

Points on this clone: What this receptor recognizes is not known. Base-call qualities are not available, and no considerably larger clone is one nucleotide away.

The CDR3 numbers 17 residues from cysteine through phenylalanine. This entry keeps only the CDR3 DNA: 51 bases, framed from base 1. V sheds 7 bases and J sheds 4 bases, leaving 20 bases between their ends. In the germline V gene (reference sequence), CDR1 corresponds to SEHNR and CDR2 to FQNEAQ. CD8 naive samples consisted of CD45RO-negative cells that were positively selected for CCR7, yielding a CD45RA+CCR7+ population without TemRA cells. The donors were healthy, HIV-negative adults who had no recently reported acute infections or vaccinations. Only Caucasian adults living in Nashville, Tennessee, USA were represented among the donors. Blood was obtained by leukapheresis, after which PBMCs were separated by Ficoll-Histopaque density gradient centrifugation and cryopreserved in liquid nitrogen vapor phase. Analytical flow cytometry was used to check the purity and quantity of each magnetically sorted T cell population. From each sorted fraction, genomic DNA was isolated and quantified by UV absorbance on a Nanodrop 2000c.

Using the deep immunoSEQ assay, TCR CDR3 regions were amplified from genomic DNA by multiplex PCR. Genomic DNA extracted from each cell subset was distributed evenly over all wells of several immunoSEQ 96-well plates, and each plate served as one replicate. For sorted subsets, about 200 ng genomic DNA, equal to 30,000 or so T cell genomes, was loaded into each replicate PCR. Purified libraries were quantified with a Qubit 3.0 fluorometer, sized on a Bioanalyzer 2100, and re-quantified with the KAPA Library Quantification kit. Every immunoSEQ 96-well plate was sequenced on a dedicated single-read 150-cycle Illumina NextSeq 550 flow cell. Per the authors' processing: Because the immunoSEQ output included only junctional sequences and no quality scores, the filtering could not be the same as the filtering used for full-length reads. To assign V/J genes and CDR3, sequences were annotated using PyIR, a Python wrapper for IgBLAST v1.9, with IMGT germline references. Reads were removed for weak V/J assignments (E-value above 1e-6), missing CDR3, stop codons, out-of-frame junctions, or ambiguous translated residues. V3J clonotypes were defined as sequences sharing an identical inferred V gene, J gene, and CDR3 amino acid sequence. Percentage overlap between repertoires was computed as shared unique clonotypes divided by the size of the smaller repertoire. Repertoire richness was assessed with RTK rarefaction, the Chao1 estimator, and Recon v2.1 estimates of unobserved clonotypes. For all TCRbeta clonotypes obtained by the gDNA method from a few donors, generation probabilities were computed with OLGA. TCRdb retrieved this table from immuneACCESS and kept in-frame rearrangements only. Not all clones are present; in checked studies, unresolved V genes account for under half, and no reason is known for the remainder. V and J calls and clone size are copied from that table; D and trimming were computed from the DNA. A total of nearly 2 million clones appear in this sample, roughly 94% of them only once. Around 1% of the sample goes to the ten largest clones.

The sequence is built from TRBV7-9 and TRBJ2-6, with a tentative D gene TRBD2 over 6 matching bases. Sequencing input: naive CD8+ T cells sorted from blood. The cell subset or site label for this specimen denotes: CD45RA+CCR7+. The sequence was collected from a man younger than 30 in good health. For the CDR3, the sequence is CASNLGGPPSGANVLTF. The bases read TGTGCCAGCAATCTGGGGGGTCCCCCATCCGGGGCCAACGTCCTGACTTTC.